The 27 T cell receptor beta chains given below trace back to one sample, sequenced in a study of T cell responses to AZD1222 COVID-19 vaccine. The repertoire was sequenced with immunoSEQ multiplex PCR; TCRdb's copy has only in-frame clones and lacks some. This sample yields 95,000 to 150,000 clones, of which 80% to 90% are seen a single time; about 3% belongs to the top ten. Sequenced material: peripheral blood, taken on day 0 of AZD1222 vaccination. The receptors stem from an adult in good health.

This chain joins TRBV7-3 and TRBJ1-5; the D gene is possibly TRBD1 (5 bases). V was cut by 5 bases and J by 5 bases, with 10 bases left in between. This CDR3 is built from 13 residues. The germline V gene encodes CDR1 SGHTA and CDR2 FQGTGA. CDR3 nucleotides: TGTGCCAGCAGCCTGACAGCCGATCAGCCCCAGCATTTT. Translation gives CASSLTADQPQHF.

The genes are TRBV4-1 and TRBJ1-1; D possibly corresponds to TRBD1 (5 bases). The CDR3 runs 16 residues. Germline V gives CDR1 MGHRA, CDR2 YSYEKL. Trimming took 0 bases from V and 6 from J, leaving 17 bases between them. The CDR3, as DNA: TGCGCCAGCAGCCAAGATCCCCGGGGCAGAGTCGCTGAAGCTTTCTTT. Translated: CASSQDPRGRVAEAFF.

The chain carries TRBV5-1 and TRBJ2-2, with D unresolved. This CDR3 is built from 18 residues. V lost 1 base to trimming and J lost 6 bases, with 22 bases between them. Germline lookup yields CDR1 SGHRS and CDR2 YFSETQ. The CDR3 sequence: CASSLRPVGSELSGELFF. CDR3 bases: TGCGCCAGCAGCTTGCGGCCAGTTGGGTCTGAGTTATCCGGGGAGCTGTTTTTT.

The count of this clone is one. The chain joins TRBV7-8 to TRBJ1-6; D may be TRBD1 (5 bases). This CDR3 region has 17 residues. Germline CDR1 and CDR2: SGHVS and FQNEAQ. V shed 5 bases and J shed 7 bases, with 21 bases lying between them. CDR3 sequence reads: CASSPVRRGLQNSPLHF. CDR3 DNA: TGTGCCAGCAGCCCTGTTAGGAGGGGACTCCAAAATTCACCCCTCCACTTT.

The chain uses TRBV28 and TRBJ1-2, with TRBD1 matching 9 bases. Germline V gene sequence: CDR1 MDHEN, CDR2 SYDVKM. J gave up 1 base and V 5 bases, and 14 bases lay outside the gene matches. The length of the CDR3 is 18 residues. The CDR3 protein is CASSQTSDRGFINYGYTF. The DNA of the CDR3 is TGTGCCAGCAGTCAAACCTCGGACAGGGGCTTCATTAACTATGGCTACACCTTC.

The chain employs TRBV6-5 and TRBJ2-7, with 9 bases identical to TRBD2. This CDR3 has 15 amino acids. V shed 6 bases and J 3 bases; nucleotides not matched to a gene: 9. Germline V lookup: CDR1 MNHEY, CDR2 SVGAGI. CDR3 sequence (DNA): TGTGCCAGCAGAATTAGCGGGAGTCTTGACTACGAGCAGTACTTC. Its protein product is CASRISGSLDYEQYF.

This sequence joins TRBV28 and TRBJ1-6; 11 nucleotides align to TRBD1. The CDR3 length is 14 residues. Germline V gives CDR1 MDHEN, CDR2 SYDVKM. The V segment lost 6 bases and the J segment 10 bases; nucleotides outside the gene matches: 5. The CDR3 DNA is TGTGCCAGCAGCCTGGGGACAGGGGGGTCACCCCTCCACTTT. Translating it yields CASSLGTGGSPLHF.

The genes are TRBV6-6 and TRBJ2-3; D remains ambiguous. CDR3 length: 13 amino acids. Germline V gene data show CDR1 as MNHNY and CDR2 as SVGAGI (reference sequence). Deletions cut 8 bases from V and 3 bases from J, with 12 bases between. CDR3 in DNA: TGTGCCAGCCGACCCCCCAATACAGATACGCAGTATTTT. Translating gives CASRPPNTDTQYF.

This clone was seen just once. The chain couples TRBV3-1 (or the pseudogene TRBV3-2) to TRBJ2-7, with TRBD1 matching 11 bases. The germline V gene encodes CDR1 LGHDT and CDR2 YNNKEL (reference sequence). The CDR3 extends over 14 amino acids. With 4 bases clipped from V and 6 bases from J, the junction kept 5 bases outside the gene matches. The CDR3 spells CASSPWTGGAEQYF. The DNA of the CDR3 is TGTGCCAGCAGCCCCTGGACAGGGGGCGCCGAGCAGTACTTC.

V usage is TRBV27 and J usage is TRBJ1-2, with D unresolved. Per the germline V gene, CDR1 is MNHEY and CDR2 is SMNVEV (reference sequence). This CDR3 comprises 11 residues. V lost 8 bases and J 3 bases, leaving 7 bases between the germline ends. The CDR3, as DNA: TGTGCCAGCCGGTCGCACTATGGCTACACCTTC. Translation: CASRSHYGYTF.

This rearrangement joins TRBV7-8 to TRBJ2-1; D remains unclear. The CDR3 covers 12 residues. Trimming left V 5 bases short and J 4 bases short, with 6 bases between. Looked up from germline, CDR1 is SGHVS and CDR2 is FQNEAQ. The DNA for the CDR3 is TGTGCCAGCAGCCGTGCTTACAATGAGCAGTTCTTC. This gives the protein CASSRAYNEQFF.

The chain carries TRBV6-5 and TRBJ2-7; 9 bases agree with TRBD1. Germline V gene data show CDR1 as MNHEY and CDR2 as SVGAGI. V was clipped by 7 bases and J by 6 bases; unmatched bases: 13. The CDR3 contains 15 residues. The CDR3 nucleotides read TGTGCCAGCACCCCAACAGGGGGCAATTTAGGCGAGCAGTACTTC. It encodes CASTPTGGNLGEQYF.

The chain has TRBV29-1 and TRBJ1-1; D ambiguous. Trimming stripped 5 bases from V and 3 bases from J, with 13 bases between. CDR1 and CDR2 (germline): SQVTM, ANQGSEA. This CDR3 contains 13 residues. DNA of the CDR3: TGCAGCGTTCGGCCGTTAAGGGACACTGAAGCTTTCTTT. Encoded protein: CSVRPLRDTEAFF.

The chain is built from TRBV6-5 and TRBJ1-3; no firm D call. The CDR3 runs to 14 residues. Trimming shortened V by 7 bases and J by 7 bases, and 17 bases separated the two germline ends. Germline CDR1 MNHEY, CDR2 SVGAGI. The CDR3 reads CASNGRLPGNTIYF. The DNA for the CDR3 is TGTGCCAGCAATGGCCGGCTCCCGGGGAACACCATATATTTT.

The chain couples TRBV5-1 to TRBJ2-5; D possibly corresponds to TRBD2 (6 bases). CDR1 SGHRS and CDR2 YFSETQ come from the germline V gene. CDR3 size: 14 residues. Trimming stripped 0 bases from V and 5 bases from J, with 11 bases between. CDR3 region: CASSLAAGWETQYF. CDR3 coding DNA: TGCGCCAGCAGCTTGGCCGCGGGGTGGGAGACCCAGTACTTC.

The chain employs TRBV3-1 (or the pseudogene TRBV3-2) and TRBJ2-1; D might be TRBD1 (6 bases). The length of the CDR3 is 16 residues. The germline CDR1 and CDR2 sequences are LGHDT and YNNKEL (reference sequence). V lost 4 bases and J lost 2, with 15 bases in between. The CDR3 is CASSPRDTGTYNEQFF. Here the CDR3 DNA reads TGTGCCAGCAGCCCTAGGGACACCGGCACCTACAATGAGCAGTTCTTC.

The chain carries TRBV5-1 and TRBJ2-3, with 10 bases that match TRBD2. The CDR3 has 17 amino acids. Germline CDR1 and CDR2: SGHRS and YFSETQ. With 3 bases clipped from V and 6 bases from J, the junction kept 13 bases outside the gene matches. The CDR3 here is CASSSGPAGGLADTQYF. Here the CDR3 DNA reads TGCGCCAGCAGCTCCGGGCCAGCGGGGGGGCTGGCGGATACGCAGTATTTT.

The CDR3 region is CASSSTLAGTDTQYF. As DNA, the CDR3 is TGCGCCAGCAGCTCCACACTAGCGGGCACAGATACGCAGTATTTT. The rearrangement joins TRBV5-1 to TRBJ2-3; 8 bases fit TRBD2. The germline gives CDR1 SGHRS, CDR2 YFSETQ. The CDR3 length is 15 residues. The junction had 4 bases not matched to a gene; V was cut back by 3 bases and J by 1 base. The full variable domain, with the rest looked up from reference TRBV5-1 and TRBJ2-3, is KAGVTQTPRYLIKTRGQQVTLSCSPISGHRSVSWYQQTPGQGLQFLFEYFSETQRNKGNFPGRFSGRQFSNSRSEMNVSTLELGDSALYLCASSSTLAGTDTQYFGPGTRLTVL.

This clone was seen only a few times. The chain uses TRBV5-6 and TRBJ1-2; a possible D gene is TRBD1 (6 bases). Trimming left V 4 bases short and J 4 bases short, with 11 bases between. CDR3 length: 13 residues. Germline lookup yields CDR1 SGHDT and CDR2 YYEEEE. CDR3 region: CASSPGVVYGYTF. CDR3 nucleotide sequence: TGTGCCAGCAGCCCAGGGGTGGTCTATGGCTACACCTTC.

This clone was seen just once. This sequence joins TRBV5-6 and TRBJ1-4; D is uncertain. Trimming stripped 0 bases from V and 5 bases from J, with 14 bases between. The CDR3 length is 16 residues. Per the germline V gene, CDR1 is SGHDT and CDR2 is YYEEEE. CDR3 amino acids: CASSLAGMGVNEKLFF. The CDR3 bases are TGTGCCAGCAGCTTGGCCGGAATGGGAGTGAATGAAAAACTGTTTTTT.

This chain uses TRBV5-1 with TRBJ2-1, with D possibly matching TRBD1 (6 bases). Germline V CDR1 and CDR2: SGHRS, YFSETQ. The V end was cut by 0 bases, the J end by 2 bases, with 9 bases between. The CDR3 runs to 15 residues. The CDR3 DNA reads as TGCGCCAGCAGCTTGGCTGGACAGACCTACAATGAGCAGTTCTTC. It specifies CASSLAGQTYNEQFF.

The gene calls are TRBV14 and TRBJ1-1; no clear D. V gave up 0 bases and J gave up 6 bases, with 14 bases separating them. This CDR3 comprises 15 residues. Germline CDR1 and CDR2: SGHDN and FVKESK. The CDR3 protein is CASSQDPAGWAEAFF. The CDR3, as DNA: TGTGCCAGCAGCCAAGATCCGGCAGGTTGGGCTGAAGCTTTCTTT.

The chain joins TRBV4-3 to TRBJ2-1; D is perhaps TRBD2 (6 bases). Trimming cost V 0 bases and J 4 bases, with 13 bases left between them. The CDR3 length is 16 residues. Germline V gene data show CDR1 as LGHNA and CDR2 as YSLEER. The CDR3 spells CASSQDLAGPYNEQFF. The CDR3 DNA is TGCGCCAGCAGCCAAGATTTGGCGGGACCTTACAATGAGCAGTTCTTC.

Only one count was recorded for this clone. This sequence joins TRBV10-3 and TRBJ1-4; D gene ambiguous. Germline V CDR1 and CDR2: ENHRY, SYGVKD. This CDR3 is 13 amino acids long. V was pared by 5 bases and J by 3 bases, with 7 bases between. CDR3 in DNA: TGTGCCATCAGTCGGGGTGCTAATGAAAAACTGTTTTTT. It codes for CAISRGANEKLFF.

The chain carries TRBV12-2 and TRBJ1-1; the table's D gene call, TRBD1, was not cross checked with the DNA. TRBV12-2 is given as a pseudogene. The CDR3 is made up of 17 amino acids. CDR3 DNA: TGTGCAAGTCGACAACCGGGACAGGGCCTCATGAACACTGAAGCTTTCTTT. Residues: CASRQPGQGLMNTEAFF.

The chain carries TRBV7-9 and TRBJ2-1; D possibly corresponds to TRBD1 (8 bases). Germline loops: CDR1 SEHNR, CDR2 FQNEAQ (reference sequence). V gave up 2 bases and J gave up 9 bases, with 17 bases separating them. The CDR3 totals 15 residues. The CDR3 coding sequence is TGTGCCAGCAGCTTACAGGGGGCGGGGGCCAGTGAGCAGTTCTTC. This sequence encodes CASSLQGAGASEQFF.

The chain carries TRBV10-3 and TRBJ1-1, with D possibly matching TRBD1 (6 bases). CDR1 and CDR2 (germline): ENHRY, SYGVKD. The CDR3 extends over 12 amino acids. V lost 8 bases to trimming and J lost 5 bases, with 12 bases between them. The DNA for the CDR3 is TGTGCCATCGGAGGGGGTAGGACTGAAGCTTTCTTT. Protein: CAIGGGRTEAFF.